This T cell receptor beta chain was documented in a study of control samples from healthy donors and cancer patients. This CDR3 comprises 15 residues. Germline V CDR1 and CDR2: SNHLY, FYNNEI. The junction had 3 bases not matched to a gene; V was cut back by 5 bases and J by 2 bases. Assay: immunoSEQ multiplex PCR; the TCRdb copy retains only in-frame clones and omits some. The top ten clones hold roughly a tenth of a sample with under 55,000 clones, 80% of them seen once. This TCR derives from a man aged 70 or older in good health. The V gene is TRBV2, the J gene TRBJ2-3; 11 bases fit TRBD2. The sample consisted of blood. CDR3 residues: CASSPGLAVTDTQYF. CDR3 bases: TGTGCCAGCAGTCCGGGACTAGCGGTCACAGATACGCAGTATTTT.